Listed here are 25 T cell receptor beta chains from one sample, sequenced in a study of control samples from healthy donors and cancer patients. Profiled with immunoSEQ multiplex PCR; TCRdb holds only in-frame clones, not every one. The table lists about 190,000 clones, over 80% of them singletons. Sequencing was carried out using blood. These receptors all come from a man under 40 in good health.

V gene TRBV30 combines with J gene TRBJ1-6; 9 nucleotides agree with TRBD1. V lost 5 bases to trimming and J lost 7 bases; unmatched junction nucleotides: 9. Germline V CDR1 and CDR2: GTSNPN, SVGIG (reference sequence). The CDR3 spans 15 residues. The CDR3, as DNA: TGTGCCTGGGACCCCGGGACAGGGAACAATTCACCCCTCCACTTT. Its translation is CAWDPGTGNNSPLHF.

CDR3 residues: CSVEGLLGMNTEAFF. For the CDR3, the DNA is TGCAGCGTTGAAGGCTTACTGGGGATGAACACTGAAGCTTTCTTT. The V gene is TRBV29-1, the J gene TRBJ1-1; D gene ambiguous. The CDR3 has 15 amino acids. The V gene's germline CDR1 is SQVTM and CDR2 ANQGSEA. V gave up 1 base and J gave up 0 bases, with 12 bases separating them.

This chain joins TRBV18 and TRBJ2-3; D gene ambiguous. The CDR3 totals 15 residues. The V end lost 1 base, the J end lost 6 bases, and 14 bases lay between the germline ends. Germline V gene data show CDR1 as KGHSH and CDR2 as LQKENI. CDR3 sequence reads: CASSPRTESPDTQYF. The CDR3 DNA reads TGTGCCAGCTCACCACGTACCGAGAGCCCCGATACGCAGTATTTT.

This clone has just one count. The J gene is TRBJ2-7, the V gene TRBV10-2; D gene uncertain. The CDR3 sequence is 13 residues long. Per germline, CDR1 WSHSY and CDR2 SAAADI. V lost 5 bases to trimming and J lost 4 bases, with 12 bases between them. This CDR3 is CASSPAPYYEQYF. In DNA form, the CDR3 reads TGCGCCAGCAGTCCCGCCCCATATTACGAGCAGTACTTC.

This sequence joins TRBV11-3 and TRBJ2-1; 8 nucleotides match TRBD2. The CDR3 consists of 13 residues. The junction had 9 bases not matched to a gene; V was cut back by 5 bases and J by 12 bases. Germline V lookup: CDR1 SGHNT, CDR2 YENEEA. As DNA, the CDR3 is TGTGCCAGCAGCGCGTCTCGGGGGGGACGGCAGTTCTTC. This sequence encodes CASSASRGGRQFF.

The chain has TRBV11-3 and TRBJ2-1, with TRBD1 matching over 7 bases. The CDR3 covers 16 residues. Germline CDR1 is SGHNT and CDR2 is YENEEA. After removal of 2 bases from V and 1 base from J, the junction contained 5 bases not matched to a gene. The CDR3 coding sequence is TGTGCCAGCAGCTTAACTGGCAGGGGGTCCTACAATGAGCAGTTCTTC. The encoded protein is CASSLTGRGSYNEQFF. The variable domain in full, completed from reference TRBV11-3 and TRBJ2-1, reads EAGVVQSPRYKIIEKKQPVAFWCNPISGHNTLYWYLQNLGQGPELLIRYENEEAVDDSQLPKDRFSAERLKGVDSTLKIQPAELGDSAVYLCASSLTGRGSYNEQFFGPGTRLTVL.

CDR3: CASSLFEYNSPLHF. The CDR3 nucleotides are TGTGCCAGCAGTTTATTTGAGTATAATTCACCCCTCCACTTT. The gene calls are TRBV27 and TRBJ1-6; D is unresolved. This CDR3 comprises 14 residues. V lost 1 base, J lost 4 bases, and 5 bases lay in between. In germline, CDR1 is MNHEY, CDR2 SMNVEV (reference sequence).

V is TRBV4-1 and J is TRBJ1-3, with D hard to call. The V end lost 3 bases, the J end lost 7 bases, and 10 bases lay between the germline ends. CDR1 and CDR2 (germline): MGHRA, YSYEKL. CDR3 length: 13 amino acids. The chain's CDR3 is CASSQGSWNTIYF. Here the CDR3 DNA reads TGCGCCAGCAGCCAGGGGAGTTGGAACACCATATATTTT.

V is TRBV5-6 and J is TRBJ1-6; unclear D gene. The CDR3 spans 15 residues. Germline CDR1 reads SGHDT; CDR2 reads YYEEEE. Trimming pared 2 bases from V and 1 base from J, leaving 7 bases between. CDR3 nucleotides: TGTGCCAGCAGCTTTTGGGGTTCCTATAATTCACCCCTCCACTTT. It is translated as CASSFWGSYNSPLHF.

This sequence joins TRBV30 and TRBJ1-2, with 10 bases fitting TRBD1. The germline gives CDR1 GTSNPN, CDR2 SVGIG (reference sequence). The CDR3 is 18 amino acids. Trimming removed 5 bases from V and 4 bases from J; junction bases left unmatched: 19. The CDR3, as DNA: TGTGCCTGGGACCCTGTACCGGGACAGGGGATGGGTCGCTATGGCTACACCTTC. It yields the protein CAWDPVPGQGMGRYGYTF.

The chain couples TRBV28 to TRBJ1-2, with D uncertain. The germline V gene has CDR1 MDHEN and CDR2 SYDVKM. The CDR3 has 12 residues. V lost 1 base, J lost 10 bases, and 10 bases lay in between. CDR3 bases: TGTGCCAGCAGTTTATCCAGGCAGGTCTACACCTTC. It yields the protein CASSLSRQVYTF.

Written as DNA, the CDR3 is TGTGCCAGCAGCGTAATCAGGGGTTATTTCGATGTCGACTATGGCTACACCTTC. This translates into CASSVIRGYFDVDYGYTF. V is TRBV7-2 and J is TRBJ1-2, with D possibly matching TRBD1 (6 bases). From germline, CDR1 is SGHTA and CDR2 FQGNSA. The CDR3 extends over 18 amino acids. The V end was cut by 5 bases, the J end by 3 bases, with 25 bases between.

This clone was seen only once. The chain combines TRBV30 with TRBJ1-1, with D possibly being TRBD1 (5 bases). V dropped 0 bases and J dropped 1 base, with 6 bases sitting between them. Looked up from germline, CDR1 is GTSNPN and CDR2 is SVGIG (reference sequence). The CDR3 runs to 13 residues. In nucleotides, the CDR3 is TGTGCCTGGAGTGTACAGGCGAACACTGAAGCTTTCTTT. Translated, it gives CAWSVQANTEAFF.

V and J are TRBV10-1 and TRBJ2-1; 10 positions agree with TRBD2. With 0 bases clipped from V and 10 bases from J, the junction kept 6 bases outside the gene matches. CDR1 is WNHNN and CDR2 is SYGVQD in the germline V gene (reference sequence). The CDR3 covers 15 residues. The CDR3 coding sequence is TGCGCCAGCAGTGAGTCCCTAGCGGGGGCCCAGGAGCAGTTCTTC. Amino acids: CASSESLAGAQEQFF.

The CDR3 DNA is TGTGCCAGCAGTGGACTAGCGGACACCGGGGAGCTGTTTTTT. Protein product: CASSGLADTGELFF. The chain carries TRBV3-1 (or the pseudogene TRBV3-2) and TRBJ2-2, with TRBD2 matching over 10 bases. CDR1 is LGHDT and CDR2 is YNNKEL in the germline V gene (reference sequence). CDR3 length: 14 residues. V lost 6 bases, J lost 3 bases, and 1 base stayed unmatched.

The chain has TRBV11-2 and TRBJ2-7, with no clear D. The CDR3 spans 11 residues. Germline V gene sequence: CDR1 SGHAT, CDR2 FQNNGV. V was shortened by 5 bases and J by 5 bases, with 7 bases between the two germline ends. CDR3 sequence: CASSVRDEQYF. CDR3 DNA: TGTGCCAGCAGCGTCCGTGACGAGCAGTACTTC.

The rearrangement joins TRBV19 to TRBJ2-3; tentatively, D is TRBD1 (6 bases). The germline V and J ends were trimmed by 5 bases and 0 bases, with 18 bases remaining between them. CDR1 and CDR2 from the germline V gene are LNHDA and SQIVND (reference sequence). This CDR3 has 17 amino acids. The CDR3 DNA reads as TGTGCCAGTAGTCTACGCCCTGGGACAACAAGCACAGATACGCAGTATTTT. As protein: CASSLRPGTTSTDTQYF.

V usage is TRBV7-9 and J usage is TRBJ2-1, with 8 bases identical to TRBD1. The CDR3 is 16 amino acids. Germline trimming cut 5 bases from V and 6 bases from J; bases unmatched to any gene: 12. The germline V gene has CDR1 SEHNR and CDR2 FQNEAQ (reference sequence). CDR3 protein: CASSPLGSGGLNEQFF. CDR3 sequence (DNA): TGTGCCAGCAGCCCCCTGGGATCAGGGGGCCTCAATGAGCAGTTCTTC.

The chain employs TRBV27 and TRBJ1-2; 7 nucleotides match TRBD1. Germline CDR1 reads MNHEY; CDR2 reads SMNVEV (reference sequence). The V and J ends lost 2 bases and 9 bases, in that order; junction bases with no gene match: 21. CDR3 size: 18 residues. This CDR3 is CASSLGRRDSFYLGSYTF. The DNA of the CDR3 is TGTGCCAGCAGTTTAGGGCGGAGGGACAGCTTTTATCTAGGAAGCTACACCTTC.

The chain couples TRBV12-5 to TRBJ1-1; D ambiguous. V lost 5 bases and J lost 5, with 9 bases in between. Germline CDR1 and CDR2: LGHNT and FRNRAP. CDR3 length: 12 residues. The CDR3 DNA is TGTGCTAGTGGTCTGGGATGGACTGAAGCTTTCTTT. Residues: CASGLGWTEAFF. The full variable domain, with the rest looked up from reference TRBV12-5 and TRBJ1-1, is DARVTQTPRHKVTEMGQEVTMRCQPILGHNTVFWYRQTMMQGLELLAYFRNRAPLDDSGMPKDRFSAEMPDATLATLKIQPSEPRDSAVYFCASGLGWTEAFFGQGTRLTVV.

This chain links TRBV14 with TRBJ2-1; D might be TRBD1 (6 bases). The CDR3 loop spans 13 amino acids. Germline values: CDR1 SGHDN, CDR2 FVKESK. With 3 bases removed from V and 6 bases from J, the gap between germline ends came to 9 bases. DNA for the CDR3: TGTGCCAGCAGCCAGACAGGTCCCAATGAGCAGTTCTTC. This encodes CASSQTGPNEQFF.

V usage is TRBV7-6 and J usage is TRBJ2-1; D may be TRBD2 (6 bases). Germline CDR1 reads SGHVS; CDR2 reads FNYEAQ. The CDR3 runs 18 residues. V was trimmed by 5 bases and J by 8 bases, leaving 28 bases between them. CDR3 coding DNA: TGTGCCAGCAGCCTAGGTAGCGGCCCATGGAACCCCTCCGATGAGCAGTTCTTC. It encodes CASSLGSGPWNPSDEQFF.

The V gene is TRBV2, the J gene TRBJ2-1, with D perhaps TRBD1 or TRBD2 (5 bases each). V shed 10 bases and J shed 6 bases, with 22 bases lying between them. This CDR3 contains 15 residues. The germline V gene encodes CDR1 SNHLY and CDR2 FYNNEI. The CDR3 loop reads CAIISGANYINEQFF. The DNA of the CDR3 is TGTGCCATCATCTCCGGGGCCAACTATATCAATGAGCAGTTCTTC.

DNA for the CDR3: TGTGCCAGCAGTGACTTCGGGGGCGGCAATTCACCCCTCCACTTT. Residues: CASSDFGGGNSPLHF. The chain couples TRBV6-4 to TRBJ1-6, with a tentative D call TRBD1 (6 bases). Per germline, CDR1 MRHNA and CDR2 SNTAGT. CDR3 length equals 15 residues. Deletions cut 1 base from V and 7 bases from J, with 11 bases between.

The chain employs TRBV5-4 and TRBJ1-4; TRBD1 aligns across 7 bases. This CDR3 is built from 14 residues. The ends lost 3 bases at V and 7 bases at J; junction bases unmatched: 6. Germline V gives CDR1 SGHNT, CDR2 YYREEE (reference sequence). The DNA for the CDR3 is TGTGCCAGCAGCTCGACAGGGAACCCTGAAAAACTGTTTTTT. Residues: CASSSTGNPEKLFF.